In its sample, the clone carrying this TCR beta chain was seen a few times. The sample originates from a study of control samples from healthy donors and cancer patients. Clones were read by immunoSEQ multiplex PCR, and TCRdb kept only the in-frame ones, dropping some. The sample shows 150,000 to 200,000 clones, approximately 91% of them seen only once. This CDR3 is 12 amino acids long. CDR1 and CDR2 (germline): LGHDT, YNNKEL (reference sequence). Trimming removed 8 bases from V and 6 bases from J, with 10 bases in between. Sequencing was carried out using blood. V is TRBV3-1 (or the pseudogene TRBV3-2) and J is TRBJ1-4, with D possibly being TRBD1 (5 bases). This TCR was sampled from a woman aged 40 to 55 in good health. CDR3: CASARGDEKLFF. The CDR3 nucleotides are TGTGCCAGCGCTCGGGGGGATGAAAAACTGTTTTTT.